A selection of T cell receptor beta chains follows, all from one sample in a study of blood T cell repertoires in COVID-19. TCRdb's copy holds only in-frame clones and misses some; the assay was immunoSEQ multiplex PCR. Here the sample spans about 230,000 clones, around four fifths being singletons. Sequencing input: peripheral blood. The origin of the receptors is a woman between 65 and 79 years old with active or convalescent COVID-19. Both conserved end residues are part of each CDR3. The order of the fields is CDR3 protein, V gene, clone size, D gene, J gene. The D gene is left open where the match is weak. Not every row has a clone size; where given, it reads once, few, many or a size class.

CDR3 protein: CASSLVRRPIEQYF
V gene: TRBV11-2
clone size: -
D gene: -
J gene: TRBJ2-7

CDR3 protein: CASSEALLGTVSNEKLFF
V gene: TRBV6-1
clone size: -
D gene: TRBD1
J gene: TRBJ1-4

CDR3 protein: CASGGVANTIYF
V gene: TRBV28
clone size: -
D gene: -
J gene: TRBJ1-3

CDR3 protein: CASSLARSSGRAYEQYF
V gene: TRBV5-1
clone size: -
D gene: TRBD2
J gene: TRBJ2-7

CDR3 protein: CASSPNRNYGYTF
V gene: TRBV18
clone size: -
D gene: -
J gene: TRBJ1-2

CDR3 protein: CASSFQGTSGSQQFF
V gene: TRBV11-2
clone size: -
D gene: TRBD2
J gene: TRBJ2-1

CDR3 protein: CSVLASGPYEQYF
V gene: TRBV29-1
clone size: -
D gene: TRBD2
J gene: TRBJ2-7

CDR3 protein: CASRGTSDGTQYF
V gene: TRBV5-1
clone size: -
D gene: -
J gene: TRBJ2-5

CDR3 protein: CSGWTGGTSEQYF
V gene: TRBV29-1
clone size: -
D gene: TRBD1
J gene: TRBJ2-7

CDR3 protein: CASSPSGNQPQHF
V gene: TRBV18
clone size: -
D gene: -
J gene: TRBJ1-5

CDR3 protein: CASSLSGDLIADYGYTF
V gene: TRBV5-4
clone size: few
D gene: -
J gene: TRBJ1-2

CDR3 protein: CASTPSVNTEAFF
V gene: TRBV28
clone size: -
D gene: -
J gene: TRBJ1-1

CDR3 protein: CASTLGNQETQYF
V gene: TRBV12-3/TRBV12-4
clone size: -
D gene: -
J gene: TRBJ2-5

CDR3 protein: CASSTVTSGEIVRETQYF
V gene: TRBV19
clone size: -
D gene: TRBD2
J gene: TRBJ2-5

CDR3 protein: CASLPSRGANYGYTF
V gene: TRBV19
clone size: once
D gene: -
J gene: TRBJ1-2

CDR3 protein: CASTPGTIYNEQFF
V gene: TRBV6-6
clone size: -
D gene: TRBD2
J gene: TRBJ2-1

CDR3 protein: CASSYDSMNTEAFF
V gene: TRBV6-2/TRBV6-3
clone size: few
D gene: -
J gene: TRBJ1-1

CDR3 protein: CASSLDAGGNTGELFF
V gene: TRBV7-8
clone size: -
D gene: TRBD2
J gene: TRBJ2-2

CDR3 protein: CSASRGSNYGYTF
V gene: TRBV20-1
clone size: -
D gene: -
J gene: TRBJ1-2

CDR3 protein: CASSTSGLAGETQYF
V gene: TRBV5-1
clone size: once
D gene: TRBD2
J gene: TRBJ2-5

CDR3 protein: CASSSNRDTEAFF
V gene: TRBV7-8
clone size: -
D gene: -
J gene: TRBJ1-1

CDR3 protein: CAGKQGPNYGYTF
V gene: TRBV2
clone size: -
D gene: -
J gene: TRBJ1-2